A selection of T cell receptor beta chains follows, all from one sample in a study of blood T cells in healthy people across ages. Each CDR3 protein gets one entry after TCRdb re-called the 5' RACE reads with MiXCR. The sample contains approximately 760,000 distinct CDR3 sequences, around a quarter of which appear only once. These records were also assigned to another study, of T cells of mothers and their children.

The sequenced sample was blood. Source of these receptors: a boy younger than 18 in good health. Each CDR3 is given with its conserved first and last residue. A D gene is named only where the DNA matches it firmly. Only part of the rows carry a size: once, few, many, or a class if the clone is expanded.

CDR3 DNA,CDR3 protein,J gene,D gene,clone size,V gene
TGCGCCAGCGCACACCGGGACAGATTATATGGCTACACCTTC,CASAHRDRLYGYTF,TRBJ1-2,TRBD1,few,TRBV5-1
TGTGCCAGCAGCCCAACAGGAGGCGCCGATGAAGCTTTCTTT,CASSPTGGADEAFF,TRBJ1-1,NA,NA,TRBV7-8
TGCAGTGCTAGAGATCTGGAAGAAAAGCGCGCAGATACGCAGTATTTT,CSARDLEEKRADTQYF,TRBJ2-3,NA,few,TRBV20-1
TGCAGCGTTGAAAAAGGAACAGATACGCAGTATTTT,CSVEKGTDTQYF,TRBJ2-3,NA,NA,TRBV29-1
TGTGCCAGCGGCTACGGGGATAGCACAGATACGCAGTATTTT,CASGYGDSTDTQYF,TRBJ2-3,NA,few,TRBV7-9
TGTGCCAGCAGTTTCACCTTAGGGACTGTTGTGAACACCATATATTTT,CASSFTLGTVVNTIYF,TRBJ1-3,NA,few,TRBV6-5
TGCGCCAGCAGCTTTGATGAGGGGGGTTACAATGAGCAGTTCTTC,CASSFDEGGYNEQFF,TRBJ2-1,NA,few,TRBV5-1
TGTGCCAGCAGCCAAGATGGGCAGAACTATGGCTACACCTTC,CASSQDGQNYGYTF,TRBJ1-2,NA,NA,TRBV4-2
TGCGCCAGCAGCGGATTGGGACAGTATGGCTACACCTTC,CASSGLGQYGYTF,TRBJ1-2,TRBD1,NA,TRBV4-3
TGCAGTGCTAGAGATCAGGGGACTAGCGGGAGCTACGAGCAGTACTTC,CSARDQGTSGSYEQYF,TRBJ2-7,TRBD2,NA,TRBV20-1
TGCAGCGTTGACGATGGGCTCGGCCTTTCTGACTATGGCTACACCTTC,CSVDDGLGLSDYGYTF,TRBJ1-2,NA,NA,TRBV29-1
TGCAGTGCTAGAGATGGTGGAGGTGGCACAGATACGCAGTATTTT,CSARDGGGGTDTQYF,TRBJ2-3,NA,NA,TRBV20-1
TGCGCCAGCAGCTTGACCCAGGGGTTAGAGACCCAGTACTTC,CASSLTQGLETQYF,TRBJ2-5,NA,NA,TRBV5-1
TGCGCCAGCAGCCAAGACGGAATCCAAGAGACCCAGTACTTC,CASSQDGIQETQYF,TRBJ2-5,NA,many,TRBV4-1
TGTGCCAGCGGACAGGCAACCGGGTATGGCTACACCTTC,CASGQATGYGYTF,TRBJ1-2,TRBD1,NA,TRBV12-3/TRBV12-4
TGTGCCGCGATAATAGCCAAAAACATTCAGTACTTC,CAAIIAKNIQYF,TRBJ2-4,NA,few,TRBV10-3
TGTGCCAGCAGTGATCAGGGGGCGCATCAGCCCCAGCATTTT,CASSDQGAHQPQHF,TRBJ1-5,TRBD1,NA,TRBV12-3/TRBV12-4
TGTGCCAGCAGCTTCGATCGACTAAGGACTAATGAAAAACTGTTTTTT,CASSFDRLRTNEKLFF,TRBJ1-4,NA,few,TRBV7-8
TGTGCCAGCAGCTTCAGCCCTAATCAGCCCCAGCATTTT,CASSFSPNQPQHF,TRBJ1-5,NA,NA,TRBV7-2
TGTGCCAGCAGCTTAGGGGAGTCCGGGACGGCGGGGAACGAGCAGTACTTC,CASSLGESGTAGNEQYF,TRBJ2-7,NA,NA,TRBV7-9
TGTGCCAGCAGTATCGGACTAGCGGGAGGAGACGAGAGGGCCTCTTATGCGTACGAGCAGTACTTC,CASSIGLAGGDERASYAYEQYF,TRBJ2-7,TRBD2,few,TRBV2
TGCGCCAGCACCCTTAGCGGAGGGGGCTACAATGAGCAGTTCTTC,CASTLSGGGYNEQFF,TRBJ2-1,NA,few,TRBV5-1
TGTGCCAGCAGCGATCCGGTAGGGGAGCAGTTCTTC,CASSDPVGEQFF,TRBJ2-1,NA,NA,TRBV9
TGTGCCATCAGTGAGCCGGGACAGGCTTTAAACTATGGCTACACCTTC,CAISEPGQALNYGYTF,TRBJ1-2,TRBD1,NA,TRBV10-3
TGTGCCAGCAGCCAAGAGAGGCTAGTCGGGGATACGCAGTATTTT,CASSQERLVGDTQYF,TRBJ2-3,NA,NA,TRBV14
TGTGCCAGCAGTTCTCTCCCCGGGATAGATGACAATGAGCAGTTCTTC,CASSSLPGIDDNEQFF,TRBJ2-1,NA,few,TRBV12-3/TRBV12-4
TGTGCCAGCAGCTCGAGGATGGATTATACGCAGTATTTT,CASSSRMDYTQYF,TRBJ2-3,NA,few,TRBV11-2
TGTGCCAGCAGCTTATTGGCCGGCGGCTACACCTTC,CASSLLAGGYTF,TRBJ1-2,NA,few,TRBV7-9
TGTGCCAGCAGCCGCACCGGGGGACAGGTGATATCGGAGACCCAGTACTTC,CASSRTGGQVISETQYF,TRBJ2-5,TRBD1,NA,TRBV7-9
TGTGCCAGCAGCTCAGGTCCTCAGGGTCCTGCGTCCTACGAGCAGTACTTC,CASSSGPQGPASYEQYF,TRBJ2-7,NA,NA,TRBV7-2
TGCAGTGCTCTAACTAGCGGGGGGGGAGCCTACGAGCAGTACTTC,CSALTSGGGAYEQYF,TRBJ2-7,TRBD2,NA,TRBV20-1
TGTGCCAGCAGCGGTACGGCCACAGGGAATGGGGGCACTGAAGCTTTCTTT,CASSGTATGNGGTEAFF,TRBJ1-1,NA,few,TRBV7-9
TGTGCCAGCAGCTTCGGGGAAAGTGGCTACACCTTC,CASSFGESGYTF,TRBJ1-2,NA,NA,TRBV11-2
TGTGCCAGCAGCTCCTTGGGACAGGAAGCAGATACGCAGTATTTT,CASSSLGQEADTQYF,TRBJ2-3,TRBD1,NA,TRBV7-2
TGCGCCAGCAGCTTGGCCGTCGCAGGGGGACATGGCTACACCTTC,CASSLAVAGGHGYTF,TRBJ1-2,TRBD1,few,TRBV5-1
TGTGCCAGCATTCCAGGGGGCCTGGACTATGGCTACACCTTC,CASIPGGLDYGYTF,TRBJ1-2,TRBD1,NA,TRBV6-6
TGTGCCAGCAGTGAGGGGGCGCGCATCGAGACCCAGTACTTC,CASSEGARIETQYF,TRBJ2-5,TRBD1,NA,TRBV6-5
TGTGCCAGCAGTTTCCCCGGGACAGGGCTCAATGAAGCTTTCTTT,CASSFPGTGLNEAFF,TRBJ1-1,TRBD1,NA,TRBV7-2
TGTGCCAGCAGGCGAGAGATATCAACTAATGAAAAACTGTTTTTT,CASRREISTNEKLFF,TRBJ1-4,NA,few,TRBV28
TGTGCCAGCAGTTTAGGGGGGGGCCAGAATGGGGCGTATGGCTACACCTTC,CASSLGGGQNGAYGYTF,TRBJ1-2,NA,NA,TRBV27
TGTGCCAGTAGTATAGTAGGGCAGTTTCTCTCTGGGGCCAACGTCCTGACTTTC,CASSIVGQFLSGANVLTF,TRBJ2-6,NA,NA,TRBV19
TGTGCCAGCAGCCCAACCATAGGACAGGGGACCAAAAACATTCAGTACTTC,CASSPTIGQGTKNIQYF,TRBJ2-4,TRBD1,NA,TRBV3-1
TGTGCCAGCAGTTCTGACTCGGGGAGGACCCAGTACTTC,CASSSDSGRTQYF,TRBJ2-5,NA,NA,TRBV2
TGTGCTAGTGGTTTGCCCGGACAGGGGGAAGAGACCCAGTACTTC,CASGLPGQGEETQYF,TRBJ2-5,TRBD1,NA,TRBV12-5
TGTGCCAGCAGCTTAGGAAGCTGGGGGACTAGCGGAAACAATGAGCAGTTCTTC,CASSLGSWGTSGNNEQFF,TRBJ2-1,TRBD2,NA,TRBV11-1
TGTGCCAGCAGTGAATTGGCCTCAGGCCCCACAGATACGCAGTATTTT,CASSELASGPTDTQYF,TRBJ2-3,NA,few,TRBV2
TGCAGTGGACGGGAGGGATCCTACAATGAGCAGTTCTTC,CSGREGSYNEQFF,TRBJ2-1,TRBD2,few,TRBV20-1
TGTGCCAGCAGCCAAGCTTCAGGGGGGGAGACCCAGTACTTC,CASSQASGGETQYF,TRBJ2-5,NA,once,TRBV4-2
TGTGCCAGCAGTGAGGCAGCGGGGGGGGAGACCCAGTACTTC,CASSEAAGGETQYF,TRBJ2-5,TRBD2,few,TRBV27
TGTGCCAGCACAACAGGGGCAAGAGAGACCCAGTACTTC,CASTTGARETQYF,TRBJ2-5,TRBD1,few,TRBV12-3/TRBV12-4
TGTGCCAGCAGCGTAGTATCAGGGCTGGCTGGAAACACCATATATTTT,CASSVVSGLAGNTIYF,TRBJ1-3,NA,NA,TRBV9